This T cell receptor (beta chain) was found in a study of control samples from healthy donors and cancer patients. Using immunoSEQ multiplex PCR, the repertoire was profiled, and TCRdb retains in-frame clones only, with some absent. The profile covers about 61,000 clones, with 85% to 90% appearing a single time and 6% taken by the ten largest. Germline V gene lookup returns CDR1 SEHNR and CDR2 FQNEAQ (reference sequence). The V end was cut by 1 base, the J end by 0 bases, with 9 bases between. CDR3 size: 15 residues. The sample was PBMCs. J is TRBJ1-2 and V is TRBV7-9; tentatively, D is TRBD1 (5 bases). The TCR was taken from a man in his 60s with colorectal cancer. The CDR3 DNA is TGTGCCAGCAGCTTAGATGGGGGAACTAACTATGGCTACACCTTC. Residues: CASSLDGGTNYGYTF.